These 17 T cell receptor beta chains share one sample of origin, sequenced in a study of blood T cell repertoires in COVID-19. The table came from immunoSEQ multiplex PCR; TCRdb's copy has only in-frame clones and leaves some out. The sample contains about 180,000 clones, 86% of which appear only once. The sample taken for sequencing was peripheral blood. These receptors were collected from a woman in her twenties or thirties with active or convalescent COVID-19.

The rearrangement links TRBV9 to TRBJ2-3; 8 bases are shared with TRBD2. Looked up from germline, CDR1 is SGDLS and CDR2 is YYNGEE. V lost 6 bases and J lost 3; bases outside the gene matches: 6. The length of the CDR3 is 14 residues. This CDR3 is CASKSSGGTDTQYF. The CDR3 DNA sequence: TGTGCCAGCAAATCGAGCGGGGGAACAGATACGCAGTATTTT.

The chain employs TRBV19 and TRBJ2-2; 7 bases line up with TRBD1. V lost 5 bases to trimming and J lost 4 bases; unmatched junction nucleotides: 7. CDR3 length equals 15 residues. The V gene's germline CDR1 is LNHDA and CDR2 SQIVND (reference sequence). The CDR3 DNA follows: TGTGCCAGTAGTGTGGGACAGCTGGGCACCGGGGAGCTGTTTTTT. It codes for CASSVGQLGTGELFF.

This clone has just one count. The junction departs from the called germline gene at one end, perhaps through a read error. The rearrangement joins TRBV13 to TRBJ1-2; D is undetermined. Germline V lookup: CDR1 PRHDT, CDR2 FYEKMQ (reference sequence). The CDR3 loop spans 14 amino acids. CDR3 residues: CMTSEFTFNYGYTF. As DNA, the CDR3 is TGCATGACCAGCGAGTTCACTTTTAACTATGGCTACACCTTC.

The J gene is TRBJ2-1, the V gene TRBV27, with 7 nucleotides matching TRBD2. CDR1 and CDR2 from the germline V gene are MNHEY and SMNVEV (reference sequence). V shed 4 bases, J shed 9 bases, and the junction held 9 bases outside the gene matches. CDR3 length: 14 residues. CDR3 amino acids: CASSWGSSGSEQFF. The CDR3 DNA follows: TGTGCCAGCAGTTGGGGATCTAGCGGTAGTGAGCAGTTCTTC.

The chain combines TRBV15 with TRBJ1-2, with D maybe TRBD1 (5 bases). This CDR3 is built from 13 residues. V was pared by 5 bases and J by 4 bases, with 11 bases between. From germline, CDR1 is LNHNV and CDR2 YYDKDF (reference sequence). This chain's CDR3 is CATSLGTGYGYTF. The CDR3 DNA follows: TGTGCCACCAGCCTTGGGACTGGCTATGGCTACACCTTC.

This chain joins TRBV19 and TRBJ2-7; 8 nucleotides agree with TRBD2. The CDR3 spans 14 residues. Per germline, CDR1 LNHDA and CDR2 SQIVND (reference sequence). V gave up 2 bases and J gave up 5 bases; unmatched junction bases: 5. The CDR3 sequence: CASSIPGLDDEQYF. The CDR3, as DNA: TGTGCCAGTAGTATACCGGGACTAGACGACGAGCAGTACTTC.

The V call is TRBV6-5, the J call TRBJ2-3; TRBD2 matches 13 bases. V lost 6 bases, J lost 5 bases, and 5 bases stayed unmatched. There are 15 residues in the CDR3. From germline, CDR1 is MNHEY and CDR2 SVGAGI. CDR3 coding DNA: TGTGCCAGCAGACCGACTAGCGGGAGGATAGATACGCAGTATTTT. This gives the protein CASRPTSGRIDTQYF.

V and J are TRBV2 and TRBJ2-1; 9 nucleotides line up with TRBD2. Germline CDR1 reads SNHLY; CDR2 reads FYNNEI. The CDR3 extends over 13 amino acids. Losses at the gene ends were 6 bases for V and 5 bases for J; bases not matched to a gene: 2. The DNA for the CDR3 is TGTGCCAGCAGCCTAGCGGGAAACAATGAGCAGTTCTTC. The encoded protein is CASSLAGNNEQFF.

This clone came up once. Other DNA sequences from this sample encode an identical CDR3 as well. The rearrangement joins TRBV19 to TRBJ2-7; 12 bases align to TRBD1. The J segment lost 7 bases and the V segment lost 7 bases, leaving 11 bases of the junction unmatched. The CDR3 loop spans 15 amino acids. Germline V gene lookup returns CDR1 LNHDA and CDR2 SQIVND (reference sequence). The CDR3 DNA sequence: TGTGCCAGTAAGGGGACAGGGGGCATTAAGGGTGAGCAGTACTTC. Translation: CASKGTGGIKGEQYF.

V usage is TRBV11-3 and J usage is TRBJ2-3; 10 bases are a match to TRBD1. From germline, CDR1 is SGHNT and CDR2 YENEEA. The J segment lost 3 bases and the V segment lost 0 bases, leaving 0 bases of the junction unmatched. The CDR3 totals 15 residues. The CDR3 nucleotides read TGTGCCAGCAGCTTAGAGGGACAGGGGACAGATACGCAGTATTTT. Amino acids: CASSLEGQGTDTQYF.

The chain has TRBV5-1 and TRBJ1-1; maybe TRBD1 (6 bases). This CDR3 comprises 15 residues. V lost 3 bases, J lost 0 bases, and 12 bases lay in between. Germline-derived CDR1 and CDR2 are SGHRS and YFSETQ. CDR3 DNA: TGCGCCAGCAGCTCCACAGGGAGAGTGAACACTGAAGCTTTCTTT. Its protein is CASSSTGRVNTEAFF.

The CDR3, as DNA: TGTGCCTGGAGGGGGGCACCTGGAAACACCATATATTTT. This sequence encodes CAWRGAPGNTIYF. The chain has TRBV30 and TRBJ1-3, with a tentative D call TRBD1 (6 bases). The CDR3 spans 13 residues. V lost 3 bases and J 2 bases, leaving 8 bases between the germline ends. CDR1 GTSNPN and CDR2 SVGIG come from the germline V gene (reference sequence). Combining the CDR3 with reference TRBV30 and TRBJ1-3 gives the whole variable domain SQTIHQWPATLVQPVGSPLSLECTVEGTSNPNLYWYRQAAGRGLQLLFYSVGIGQISSEVPQNLSASRPQDRQFILSSKKLLLSDSGFYLCAWRGAPGNTIYFGEGSWLTVV.

This chain joins TRBV2 and TRBJ1-6; maybe TRBD1 (6 bases). V dropped 5 bases and J dropped 10 bases, with 15 bases sitting between them. Germline CDR1 reads SNHLY; CDR2 reads FYNNEI. This CDR3 is built from 14 residues. As DNA, the CDR3 is TGTGCCAGCAGTTCCCGGACAGTGCCATCACCCCTCCACTTT. Amino acids: CASSSRTVPSPLHF.

The rearrangement links TRBV9 to TRBJ2-1; 8 bases fit TRBD1. The CDR3 is 15 residues long. The germline CDR1 and CDR2 sequences are SGDLS and YYNGEE. The junction had 10 bases not matched to a gene; V was cut back by 0 bases and J by 11 bases. DNA of the CDR3: TGTGCCAGCAGCGTAGCTACAGGGGGGCAAAGTAAGCAGTTCTTC. Its translation is CASSVATGGQSKQFF.

CDR3 DNA: TGTGCCAGCTCACCCGTAACTAGCACAGATACGCAGTATTTT. Its protein is CASSPVTSTDTQYF. The genes are TRBV18 and TRBJ2-3; the D is unclear. V was trimmed by 3 bases and J by 0 bases, leaving 7 bases between them. The germline V gene has CDR1 KGHSH and CDR2 LQKENI. The length of the CDR3 is 14 residues.

As to this clone: Other DNA sequences in this sample translate to the same CDR3. V is TRBV5-6 and J is TRBJ2-1; a possible D gene is TRBD2 (6 bases). Germline-derived CDR1 and CDR2 are SGHDT and YYEEEE. Trimming took off 0 bases at V and 10 bases at J, with 11 bases between the two ends. The CDR3 runs 13 residues. CDR3 nucleotides: TGTGCCAGCAGCTTGGCTAGCGAGGACGAGCAGTTCTTC. Its translation is CASSLASEDEQFF.

The chain couples TRBV10-1 to TRBJ2-5; 7 bases align to TRBD1. Trimming at V came to 6 bases and at J to 3 bases, leaving 1 base not matched to a gene. The V gene's germline CDR1 is WNHNN and CDR2 SYGVQD (reference sequence). The CDR3 spans 12 residues. CDR3 region: CASRDRKETQYF. CDR3 bases: TGCGCCAGCAGGGACAGGAAAGAGACCCAGTACTTC.